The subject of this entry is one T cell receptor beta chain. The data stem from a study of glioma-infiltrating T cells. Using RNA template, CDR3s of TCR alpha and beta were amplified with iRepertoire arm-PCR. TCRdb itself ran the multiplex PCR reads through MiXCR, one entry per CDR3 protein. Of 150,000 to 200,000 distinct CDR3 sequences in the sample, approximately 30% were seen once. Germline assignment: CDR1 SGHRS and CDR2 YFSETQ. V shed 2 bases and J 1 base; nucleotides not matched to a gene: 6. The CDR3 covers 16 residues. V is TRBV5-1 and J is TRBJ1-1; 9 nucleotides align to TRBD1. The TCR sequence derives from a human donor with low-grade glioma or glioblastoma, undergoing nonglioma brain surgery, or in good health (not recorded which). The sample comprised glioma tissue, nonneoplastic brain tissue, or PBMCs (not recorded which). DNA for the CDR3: TGCGCCAGCAGCTTACAGGGGGCTGGTAGGAACACTGAAGCTTTCTTT. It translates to CASSLQGAGRNTEAFF.